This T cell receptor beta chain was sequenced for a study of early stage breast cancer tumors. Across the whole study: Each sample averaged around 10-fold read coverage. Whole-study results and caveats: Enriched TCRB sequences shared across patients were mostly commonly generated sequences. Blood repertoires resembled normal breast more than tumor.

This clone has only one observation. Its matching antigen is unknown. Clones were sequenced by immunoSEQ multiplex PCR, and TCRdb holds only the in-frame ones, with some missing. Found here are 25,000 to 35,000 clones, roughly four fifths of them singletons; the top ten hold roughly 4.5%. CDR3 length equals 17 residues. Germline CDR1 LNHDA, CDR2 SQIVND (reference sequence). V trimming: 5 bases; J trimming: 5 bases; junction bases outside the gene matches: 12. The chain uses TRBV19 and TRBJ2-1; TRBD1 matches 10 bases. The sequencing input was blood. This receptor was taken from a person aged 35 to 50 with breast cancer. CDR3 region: CASSLRPGTGVNNEQFF. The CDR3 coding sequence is TGTGCCAGTAGTCTTAGGCCCGGGACAGGGGTAAACAATGAGCAGTTCTTC.